This TCR beta chain was identified in a study of T cell responses to AZD1222 COVID-19 vaccine. Overall study findings and caveats: The donor group comprised mostly white British people and more females; the analysis possibly underestimated clonal diversity. Along spike, vaccine-associated CD4 TCRs were found throughout, with dominance at 160-218 and 743-854.

Method: immunoSEQ multiplex PCR; TCRdb's copy keeps in-frame clones and lacks some. The sample includes tens of thousands of clones, approximately 86% of them seen just once. Comments on this clone: The antigen remains undetermined.

Looked up from germline, CDR1 is MNHEY and CDR2 is SMNVEV (reference sequence). This CDR3 has 12 residues. The germline V and J ends were trimmed by 7 bases and 4 bases, with 11 bases remaining between them. The rearrangement uses TRBV27 and TRBJ2-7; D call uncertain. The sample here was peripheral blood, taken on day 0 of AZD1222 vaccination. This clonotype was obtained from an adult in good health. The CDR3 coding sequence is TGTGCCAGCACCCCTTCCCTATACGAGCAGTACTTC. Protein: CASTPSLYEQYF.